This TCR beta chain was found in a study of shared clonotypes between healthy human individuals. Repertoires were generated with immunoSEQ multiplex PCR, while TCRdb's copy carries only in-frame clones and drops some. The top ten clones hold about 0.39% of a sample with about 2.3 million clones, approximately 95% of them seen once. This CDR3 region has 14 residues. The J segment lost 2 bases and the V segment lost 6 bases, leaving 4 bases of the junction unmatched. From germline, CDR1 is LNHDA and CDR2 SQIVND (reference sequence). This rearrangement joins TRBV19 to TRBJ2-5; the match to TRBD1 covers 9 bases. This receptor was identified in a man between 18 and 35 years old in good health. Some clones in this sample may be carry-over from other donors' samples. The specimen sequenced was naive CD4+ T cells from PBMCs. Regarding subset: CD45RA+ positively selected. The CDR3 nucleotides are TGTGCCAGTAGGGGACAGGGAGGGCAAGAGACCCAGTACTTC. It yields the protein CASRGQGGQETQYF. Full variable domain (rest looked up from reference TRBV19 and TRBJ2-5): DGGITQSPKYLFRKEGQNVTLSCEQNLNHDAMYWYRQDPGQGLRLIYYSQIVNDFQKGDIAEGYSVSREKKESFPLTVTSAQKNPTAFYLCASRGQGGQETQYFGPGTRLLVL.